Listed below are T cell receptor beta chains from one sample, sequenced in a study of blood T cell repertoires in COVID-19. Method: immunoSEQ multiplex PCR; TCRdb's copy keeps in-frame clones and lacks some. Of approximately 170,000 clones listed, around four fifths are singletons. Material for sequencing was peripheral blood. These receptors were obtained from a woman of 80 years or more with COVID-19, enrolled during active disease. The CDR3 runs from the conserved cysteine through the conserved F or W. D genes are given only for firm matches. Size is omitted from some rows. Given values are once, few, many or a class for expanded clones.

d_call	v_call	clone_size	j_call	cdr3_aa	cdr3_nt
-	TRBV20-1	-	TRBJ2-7	CSASPARGGEQYF	TGCAGTGCTAGTCCGGCCCGCGGTGGCGAGCAGTACTTC
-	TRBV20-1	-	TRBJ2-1	CSASSPRVSYNEQFF	TGCAGTGCTAGTTCCCCGAGGGTGTCCTACAATGAGCAGTTCTTC
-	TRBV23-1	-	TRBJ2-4	CASSQSGRNVKNIQYF	TGCGCCAGCAGTCAATCGGGGAGGAACGTTAAAAACATTCAGTACTTC
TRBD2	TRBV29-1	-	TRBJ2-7	CSVGRLAGMYEQYF	TGCAGCGTTGGAAGACTAGCGGGAATGTACGAGCAGTACTTC
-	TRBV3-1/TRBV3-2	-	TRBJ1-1	CASSSQGGSNTEAFF	TGTGCCAGCAGCAGCCAGGGCGGTTCGAACACTGAAGCTTTCTTT
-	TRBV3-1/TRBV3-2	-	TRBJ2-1	CASSQSWGSPYNEQFF	TGTGCCAGCAGCCAATCCTGGGGCTCACCCTACAATGAGCAGTTCTTC
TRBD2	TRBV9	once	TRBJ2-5	CASSVGTSGGEETQYF	TGTGCCAGCAGCGTAGGGACTAGCGGGGGGGAAGAGACCCAGTACTTC
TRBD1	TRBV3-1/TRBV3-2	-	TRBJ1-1	CASSSRDRGPSEAFF	TGTGCCAGCAGCTCCCGGGACAGGGGACCCTCTGAAGCTTTCTTT
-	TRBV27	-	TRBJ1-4	CASSLNTGLGEKLFF	TGTGCCAGCAGTTTGAATACAGGTCTTGGCGAAAAACTGTTTTTT
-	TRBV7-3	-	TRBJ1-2	CASSLDTGGMEGYTF	TGTGCCAGCAGCTTAGACACCGGGGGTATGGAAGGCTACACCTTC
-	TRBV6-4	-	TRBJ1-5	CASSPPETGASNQPQHF	TGTGCCAGCAGCCCGCCCGAGACAGGTGCAAGCAATCAGCCCCAGCATTTT
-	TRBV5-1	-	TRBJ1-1	CASRGTENTEAFF	TGCGCCAGCAGGGGTACAGAGAACACTGAAGCTTTCTTT
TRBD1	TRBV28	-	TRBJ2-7	CASTLGTGGAYEQYF	TGTGCCAGCACCTTGGGGACAGGGGGCGCCTACGAGCAGTACTTC
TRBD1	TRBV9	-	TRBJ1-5	CASSITGGLGQPQHF	TGTGCCAGCAGCATTACAGGGGGCCTGGGGCAGCCCCAGCATTTT
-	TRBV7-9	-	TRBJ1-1	CASSTNRGDPEAFF	TGTGCCAGCAGCACCAACCGGGGGGACCCTGAAGCTTTCTTT
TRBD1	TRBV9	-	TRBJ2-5	CASSRTSKGAQGTQYF	TGTGCCAGCAGCCGGACTTCCAAGGGGGCCCAGGGGACCCAGTACTTC